Sequencing of this T cell receptor delta chain was carried out in a study of gamma-delta chains in newborns, infants, children. The CDR3 runs 21 residues. Per germline, CDR1 GEAIGNYY and CDR2 EKD. V was clipped by 0 bases and J by 0 bases, with 20 bases between them. TCRdb re-analyzed the reads via CATT. This table holds some 10,000 delta-chain clones, 8.5% to 9% found once. The V call is TRDV2, the J call TRDJ3; D may be TRDD3 (5 bases). Sequenced: blood. The origin of this receptor is a child who was a newborn, infant or young child, either healthy, febrile or measles-vaccinated (not recorded which). The CDR3 DNA reads as TGTGCCTGTGACACCGCGTCTCTGCGGGGACGCAGCTCCTGGGACACCCGACAGATGTTTTTC. This translates into CACDTASLRGRSSWDTRQMFF.